The entry below gives a single T cell receptor beta chain sequence along with its context. This sample was included in a study of blood T cell repertoires in COVID-19. Study-level background: Samples of COVID-19 (acute and convalescent) were obtained from the United States, Italy and Spain. PBMCs, B-cell-depleted T cells, or T cells provided the cDNA or gDNA that made up the material.

How the authors handled the data: Researchers report that nucleated cell counts were estimated from reference gene primer amplification. TCRdb's copy holds only in-frame clones and misses some; the assay was immunoSEQ multiplex PCR. V and J calls and clone size are those listed in that table; D and trimming were worked out from the DNA. The sample shows roughly 180,000 clones, about 82% of them seen only once. CDR1 is LGHDT, CDR2 YNNKEL, per germline (reference sequence). The CDR3 is made up of 15 amino acids. V was cut by 1 base and J by 1 base, with 8 bases left in between. Specimen: peripheral blood. The chain uses TRBV3-1 (or the pseudogene TRBV3-2) and TRBJ2-1; D call uncertain. This clonotype was obtained from a woman in her twenties or thirties with acute or convalescent COVID-19. CDR3 in amino acids: CASSQGAGSYNEQFF. CDR3 sequence (DNA): TGTGCCAGCAGCCAAGGGGCCGGTTCCTACAATGAGCAGTTCTTC.